This T cell receptor beta chain comes out of a study of cytomegalovirus exposure and HLA in healthy donors. In the PCR, 60 Vbeta and 13 Jbeta primers were used. The repertoire was sequenced with immunoSEQ multiplex PCR; TCRdb's copy has only in-frame clones and lacks some. The sample has just over 150,000 clones; approximately 85% are singletons. This CDR3 has 14 amino acids. Per germline, CDR1 KGHSH and CDR2 LQKENI. Trimming pared 0 bases from V and 4 bases from J, leaving 9 bases between. Source material: PBMCs. The chain employs TRBV18 and TRBJ1-2; D unresolved. The sequence derives from a man younger than 30 in good health and CMV-seropositive. The CDR3 DNA sequence: TGTGCCAGCTCACCACCGGCGGGCGGCTATGGCTACACCTTC. This translates into CASSPPAGGYGYTF.